This passage covers 22 T cell receptor beta chains from one sample sequenced in a study of blood T cell repertoires in COVID-19. Profiling relied on immunoSEQ multiplex PCR, and the TCRdb table lists in-frame clones only, not all of them. The table shows approximately 99,000 clones, with 80% to 90% occurring only once. Sequenced input: peripheral blood. These receptor sequences come from a human donor in a cohort sampled during active COVID-19.

The V gene is TRBV5-6, the J gene TRBJ2-1; 11 bases map to TRBD2. The CDR3 spans 14 residues. Trimming took 2 bases from V and 8 from J; bases not matched to a gene: 3. In germline, CDR1 is SGHDT, CDR2 YYEEEE. CDR3 region: CASSFTSGSYEQFF. DNA of the CDR3: TGTGCCAGCAGCTTCACTAGCGGGAGCTATGAGCAGTTCTTC.

J is TRBJ1-3 and V is TRBV9; TRBD1 matches 9 bases. Per germline, CDR1 SGDLS and CDR2 YYNGEE. CDR3 length: 14 residues. The junction had 1 base not matched to a gene; V was cut back by 2 bases and J by 4 bases. The CDR3 loop is CASSVGQGGNTIYF. The CDR3 nucleotides read TGTGCCAGCAGCGTCGGACAGGGGGGAAACACCATATATTTT.

This clone was seen a handful of times. The genes are TRBV6-5 and TRBJ2-7; D is perhaps TRBD1 (5 bases). Trimming stripped 7 bases from V and 3 bases from J, with 13 bases between. Germline V CDR1 and CDR2: MNHEY, SVGAGI. This CDR3 region has 13 residues. The CDR3 sequence: CASTAGSGYEQYF. CDR3 nucleotides: TGTGCCAGCACAGCAGGGTCGGGCTACGAGCAGTACTTC.

V and J are TRBV14 and TRBJ1-2; D is possibly TRBD1 (6 bases). This CDR3 is 15 amino acids long. Germline CDR1 reads SGHDN; CDR2 reads FVKESK. V lost 0 bases and J 4 bases, leaving 12 bases between the germline ends. CDR3 in DNA: TGTGCCAGCAGCCAAGATCACAGGGTACCCTATGGCTACACCTTC. As protein: CASSQDHRVPYGYTF.

CDR3 coding DNA: TGTGCCAGCAGACCGGGACAGGGGGGGTATAGCAATCAGCCCCAGCATTTT. This codes for CASRPGQGGYSNQPQHF. The rearrangement uses TRBV28 and TRBJ1-5, with 11 bases matching TRBD1. The V segment lost 6 bases and the J segment 0 bases; nucleotides outside the gene matches: 7. CDR1 and CDR2 from the germline V gene are MDHEN and SYDVKM. CDR3 length: 17 amino acids.

CDR3 nucleotides: TGTGCCAGCAGCCCGAACCTCTACAGGGAGCGAGGAAACACCATATATTTT. Its protein is CASSPNLYRERGNTIYF. This chain joins TRBV5-6 and TRBJ1-3, with D perhaps matching TRBD1 (6 bases). Germline V gene data show CDR1 as SGHDT and CDR2 as YYEEEE. The CDR3 is made up of 17 amino acids. Trimming left V 4 bases short and J 4 bases short, with 21 bases between.

The chain combines TRBV5-1 with TRBJ1-3, with a weak D call TRBD1 (6 bases). The germline CDR1 and CDR2 sequences are SGHRS and YFSETQ. The CDR3 is 17 amino acids. V was cut by 4 bases and J by 0 bases, with 17 bases left in between. CDR3 region: CASSPTGGLYSGNTIYF. CDR3 bases: TGCGCCAGCAGCCCCACGGGGGGGCTGTACTCTGGAAACACCATATATTTT. Supplemented by reference TRBV5-1 and TRBJ1-3, the full variable domain reads KAGVTQTPRYLIKTRGQQVTLSCSPISGHRSVSWYQQTPGQGLQFLFEYFSETQRNKGNFPGRFSGRQFSNSRSEMNVSTLELGDSALYLCASSPTGGLYSGNTIYFGEGSWLTVV.

The chain employs TRBV25-1 and TRBJ2-2, with D perhaps TRBD2 (7 bases). Germline loops: CDR1 MGHDK, CDR2 SYGVNS. V was pared by 6 bases and J by 4 bases, with 21 bases between. This CDR3 is 17 amino acids long. As DNA, the CDR3 is TGTGCCAGCAGCTCAAGCCGGGGGGCAGACTTCACCGGGGAGCTGTTTTTT. This codes for CASSSSRGADFTGELFF.

The V gene is TRBV6-5, the J gene TRBJ1-1; D not certain. CDR3 size: 15 residues. Trimming took off 0 bases at V and 4 bases at J, with 12 bases between the two ends. CDR1 is MNHEY, CDR2 SVGAGI, per germline. This CDR3 reads CASSYSKLLGTEAFF. The CDR3 region has the DNA TGTGCCAGCAGTTACTCAAAACTTCTCGGCACTGAAGCTTTCTTT.

V and J are TRBV28 and TRBJ1-1; 10 bases match TRBD1. The J segment lost 7 bases and the V segment lost 10 bases, leaving 3 bases of the junction unmatched. Germline-derived CDR1 and CDR2 are MDHEN and SYDVKM. The CDR3 spans 11 residues. The CDR3 spells CATGQGGEAFF. As DNA, the CDR3 is TGTGCCACCGGACAGGGGGGTGAAGCTTTCTTT.

The chain carries TRBV2 and TRBJ2-3, with 10 bases that match TRBD2. V lost 7 bases, J lost 3 bases, and 4 bases stayed unmatched. The CDR3 runs to 14 residues. Germline-derived CDR1 and CDR2 are SNHLY and FYNNEI. The CDR3 DNA is TGTGCCAGCATTAGCGGGGGGACGACAGATACGCAGTATTTT. The encoded protein is CASISGGTTDTQYF. Combining the CDR3 with reference TRBV2 and TRBJ2-3 gives the whole variable domain EPEVTQTPSHQVTQMGQEVILRCVPISNHLYFYWYRQILGQKVEFLVSFYNNEISEKSEIFDDQFSVERPDGSNFTLKIRSTKLEDSAMYFCASISGGTTDTQYFGPGTRLTVL.

The chain recombines TRBV10-1 with TRBJ1-5; 8 nucleotides agree with TRBD1. V dropped 8 bases and J dropped 0; count of bases not matched to a gene: 15. CDR3 length: 18 residues. Germline lookup yields CDR1 WNHNN and CDR2 SYGVQD (reference sequence). The CDR3 sequence is CASPPRTGSFGSNQPQHF. Written as DNA, the CDR3 is TGCGCCAGCCCCCCGAGGACAGGGAGTTTTGGTAGCAATCAGCCCCAGCATTTT.

The chain combines TRBV28 with TRBJ2-1; TRBD2 is a possible D gene (5 bases). Trimming removed 5 bases at V and 15 bases at J, with 14 bases between. The germline CDR1 and CDR2 sequences are MDHEN and SYDVKM. The CDR3 spans 11 residues. The CDR3 spells CASSATRLRFF. Written as DNA, the CDR3 is TGTGCCAGCAGTGCTACTAGGCTGCGGTTCTTC.

This clone was seen only once. V and J are TRBV6-5 and TRBJ2-2, with 10 bases matching TRBD2. The V gene's germline CDR1 is MNHEY and CDR2 SVGAGI. The CDR3 has 16 amino acids. Losses at the gene ends were 0 bases for V and 6 bases for J; bases not matched to a gene: 4. As DNA, the CDR3 is TGTGCCAGCAGTTACTCGGCTAGCGGGAGAGCCGGGGAGCTGTTTTTT. The encoded protein is CASSYSASGRAGELFF.

The rearrangement joins TRBV3-1 (or the pseudogene TRBV3-2) to TRBJ2-3; D ambiguous. Germline V gene data show CDR1 as LGHDT and CDR2 as YNNKEL (reference sequence). With 0 bases removed from V and 2 bases from J, the gap between germline ends came to 9 bases. The CDR3 is 15 amino acids. CDR3: CASSQEHSPTDTQYF. CDR3 coding DNA: TGTGCCAGCAGCCAAGAACACAGCCCCACAGATACGCAGTATTTT.

The CDR3 coding sequence is TGTGCCAGCAGCTACAGGGGAAGCAATCAGCCCCAGCATTTT. This encodes CASSYRGSNQPQHF. This chain links TRBV3-1 (or the pseudogene TRBV3-2) with TRBJ1-5; 7 nucleotides align to TRBD1. Germline V gene lookup returns CDR1 LGHDT and CDR2 YNNKEL (reference sequence). The junction had 2 bases not matched to a gene; V was cut back by 5 bases and J by 1 base. The CDR3 length is 14 residues.

This clone occurred once. This chain links TRBV9 with TRBJ1-5, with TRBD1 identical over 9 bases. The CDR3 runs to 13 residues. The V gene end was trimmed by 2 bases and the J gene end by 10 bases; junction bases not matched to a gene: 4. From germline, CDR1 is SGDLS and CDR2 YYNGEE. CDR3 coding DNA: TGTGCCAGCAGCGTTGGGGACAGGGAACCCCAGCATTTT. Its translation: CASSVGDREPQHF.

The V call is TRBV6-1, the J call TRBJ1-2; 10 bases are a match to TRBD1. Trimming removed 2 bases from V and 5 bases from J; junction bases left unmatched: 2. Germline V gene lookup returns CDR1 MNHNS and CDR2 SASEGT. The CDR3 consists of 14 residues. CDR3 sequence reads: CASSETGQGYGYTF. For the CDR3, the DNA is TGTGCCAGCAGTGAAACGGGACAGGGGTATGGCTACACCTTC.

V usage is TRBV6-7 and J usage is TRBJ2-5; 7 bases map to TRBD1. TRBV6-7 is an ORF, with its function uncertain. This CDR3 is 15 amino acids long. With V trimmed by 0 bases and J by 7 bases, 8 bases remained unmatched. CDR3 in amino acids: CASSYSTTGTGTQYF. The CDR3 nucleotides read TGTGCCAGCAGTTACTCAACGACAGGGACCGGGACCCAGTACTTC.

V and J are TRBV19 and TRBJ2-5; D possibly corresponds to TRBD2 (6 bases). Germline CDR1 is LNHDA and CDR2 is SQIVND (reference sequence). V was cut by 3 bases and J by 4 bases, with 12 bases left in between. This CDR3 has 14 amino acids. The DNA of the CDR3 is TGTGCCAGTAGTATTCGGGGGAGTGGAGAGACCCAGTACTTC. It codes for CASSIRGSGETQYF.

V usage is TRBV13 and J usage is TRBJ2-7, with TRBD2 matching over 14 bases. Germline V gene data show CDR1 as PRHDT and CDR2 as FYEKMQ (reference sequence). This CDR3 has 14 amino acids. V shed 5 bases, J shed 6 bases, and the junction held 3 bases outside the gene matches. CDR3 bases: TGTGCCAGCAGCCGACTAGCGGGGGGGCCCGAGCAGTACTTC. Amino acid sequence: CASSRLAGGPEQYF.

The chain couples TRBV19 to TRBJ1-2; D gene uncertain. This CDR3 is 15 amino acids long. Trimming shortened V by 3 bases and J by 1 base, and 12 bases separated the two germline ends. Germline values: CDR1 LNHDA, CDR2 SQIVND (reference sequence). The CDR3 is CASSIDPRSNYGYTF. DNA for the CDR3: TGTGCCAGTAGTATTGATCCCCGGAGTAACTATGGCTACACCTTC.